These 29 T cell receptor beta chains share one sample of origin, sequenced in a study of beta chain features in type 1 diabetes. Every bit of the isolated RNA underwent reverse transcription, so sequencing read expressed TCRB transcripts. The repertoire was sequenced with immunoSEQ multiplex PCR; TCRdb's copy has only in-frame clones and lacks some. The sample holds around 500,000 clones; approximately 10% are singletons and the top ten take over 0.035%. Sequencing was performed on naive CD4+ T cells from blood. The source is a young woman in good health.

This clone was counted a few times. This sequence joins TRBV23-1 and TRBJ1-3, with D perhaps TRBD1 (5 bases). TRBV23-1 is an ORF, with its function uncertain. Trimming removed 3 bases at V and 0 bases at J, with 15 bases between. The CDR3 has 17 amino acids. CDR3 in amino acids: CASSHRQTSTSGNTIYF. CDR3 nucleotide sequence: TGCGCCAGCAGTCATCGACAGACCTCCACCTCTGGAAACACCATATATTTT.

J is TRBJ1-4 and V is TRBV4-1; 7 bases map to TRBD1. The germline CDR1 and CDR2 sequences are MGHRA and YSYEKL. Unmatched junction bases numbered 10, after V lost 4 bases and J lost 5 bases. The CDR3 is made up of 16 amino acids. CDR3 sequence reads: CASSPTIGRGNEKLFF. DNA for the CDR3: TGCGCCAGCAGCCCAACAATAGGCAGGGGGAATGAAAAACTGTTTTTT.

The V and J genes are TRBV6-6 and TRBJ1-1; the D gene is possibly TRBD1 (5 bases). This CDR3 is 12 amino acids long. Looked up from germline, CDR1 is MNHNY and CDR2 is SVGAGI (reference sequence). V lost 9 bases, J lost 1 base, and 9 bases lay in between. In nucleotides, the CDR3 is TGTGCCAGTCAGGGCCCGAACACTGAAGCTTTCTTT. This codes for CASQGPNTEAFF.

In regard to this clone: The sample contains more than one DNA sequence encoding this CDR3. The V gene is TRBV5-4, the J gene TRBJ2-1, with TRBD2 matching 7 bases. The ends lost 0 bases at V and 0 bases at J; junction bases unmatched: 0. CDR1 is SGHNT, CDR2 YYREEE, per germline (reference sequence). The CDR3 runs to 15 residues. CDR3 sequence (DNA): TGTGCCAGCAGCTTGGGCGGGAGCTCCTACAATGAGCAGTTCTTC. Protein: CASSLGGSSYNEQFF.

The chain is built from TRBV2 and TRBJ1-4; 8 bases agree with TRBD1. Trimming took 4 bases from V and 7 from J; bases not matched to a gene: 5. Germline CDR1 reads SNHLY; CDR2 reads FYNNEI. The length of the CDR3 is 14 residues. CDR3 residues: CASSATGAIEKLFF. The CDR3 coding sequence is TGTGCCAGCAGTGCGACAGGGGCGATTGAAAAACTGTTTTTT.

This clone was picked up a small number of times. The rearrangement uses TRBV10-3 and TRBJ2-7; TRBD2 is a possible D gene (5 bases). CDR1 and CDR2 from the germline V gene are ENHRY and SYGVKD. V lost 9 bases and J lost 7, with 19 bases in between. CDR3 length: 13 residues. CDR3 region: CAIAFGLNREQYV. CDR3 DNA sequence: TGTGCCATTGCTTTCGGACTCAACCGAGAGCAGTACGTC.

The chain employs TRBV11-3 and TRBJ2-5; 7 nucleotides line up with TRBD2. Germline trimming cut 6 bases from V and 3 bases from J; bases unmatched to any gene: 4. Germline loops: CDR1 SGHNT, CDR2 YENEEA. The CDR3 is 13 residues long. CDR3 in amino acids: CASRAGLKETQYF. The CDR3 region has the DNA TGTGCCAGCAGAGCGGGGCTAAAAGAGACCCAGTACTTC.

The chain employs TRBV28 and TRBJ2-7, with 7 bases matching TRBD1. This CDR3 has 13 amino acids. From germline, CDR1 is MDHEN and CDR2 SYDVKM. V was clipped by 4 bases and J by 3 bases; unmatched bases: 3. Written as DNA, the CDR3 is TGTGCCAGCAGTTCGGGACAGAACTACGAGCAGTACGTC. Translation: CASSSGQNYEQYV.

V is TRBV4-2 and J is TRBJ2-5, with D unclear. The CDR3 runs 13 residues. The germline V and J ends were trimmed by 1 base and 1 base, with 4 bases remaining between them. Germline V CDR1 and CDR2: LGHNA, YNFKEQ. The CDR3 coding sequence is TGTGCCAGCAGCCAAGGGCCCCAAGAGACCCAGTACTTC. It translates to CASSQGPQETQYF.

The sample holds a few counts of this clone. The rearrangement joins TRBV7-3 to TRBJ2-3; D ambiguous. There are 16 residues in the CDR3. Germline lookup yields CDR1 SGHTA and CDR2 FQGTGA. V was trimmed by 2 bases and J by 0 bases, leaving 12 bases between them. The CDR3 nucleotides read TGTGCCAGCAGCTTAGCTAAGTTGGGAAGCACAGATACGCAGTATTTT. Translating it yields CASSLAKLGSTDTQYF.

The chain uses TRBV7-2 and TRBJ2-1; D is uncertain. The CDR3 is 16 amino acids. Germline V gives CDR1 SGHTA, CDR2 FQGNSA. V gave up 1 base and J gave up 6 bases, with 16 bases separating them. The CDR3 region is CASSLGTQARSNEQFF. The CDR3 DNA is TGTGCCAGCAGCTTAGGGACCCAGGCGAGGAGCAATGAGCAGTTCTTC. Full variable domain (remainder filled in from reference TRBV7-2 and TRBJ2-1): GAGVSQSPSNKVTEKGKDVELRCDPISGHTALYWYRQSLGQGLEFLIYFQGNSAPDKSGLPSDRFSAERTGGSVSTLTIQRTQQEDSAVYLCASSLGTQARSNEQFFGPGTRLTVL.

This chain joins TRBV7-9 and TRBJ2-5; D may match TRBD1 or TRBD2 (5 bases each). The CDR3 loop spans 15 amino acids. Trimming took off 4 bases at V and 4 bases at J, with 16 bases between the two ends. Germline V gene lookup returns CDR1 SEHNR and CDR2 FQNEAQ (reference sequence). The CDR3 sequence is CASSSIEGRAETQYF. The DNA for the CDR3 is TGTGCCAGCAGCTCCATTGAGGGCAGGGCAGAGACCCAGTACTTC.

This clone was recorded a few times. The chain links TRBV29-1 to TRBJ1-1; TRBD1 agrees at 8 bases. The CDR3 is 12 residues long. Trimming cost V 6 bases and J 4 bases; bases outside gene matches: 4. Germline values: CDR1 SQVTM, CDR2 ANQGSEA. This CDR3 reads CSVRQGSTEAFF. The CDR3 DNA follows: TGCAGCGTCCGACAGGGGTCCACTGAAGCTTTCTTT.

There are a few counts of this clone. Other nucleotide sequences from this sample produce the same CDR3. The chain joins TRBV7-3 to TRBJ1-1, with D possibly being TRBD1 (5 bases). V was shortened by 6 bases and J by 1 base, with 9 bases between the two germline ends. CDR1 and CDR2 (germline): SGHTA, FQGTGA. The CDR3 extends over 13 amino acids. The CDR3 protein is CASSSGQNTEAFF. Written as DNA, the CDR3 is TGTGCCAGCAGTTCCGGACAGAACACTGAAGCTTTCTTT.

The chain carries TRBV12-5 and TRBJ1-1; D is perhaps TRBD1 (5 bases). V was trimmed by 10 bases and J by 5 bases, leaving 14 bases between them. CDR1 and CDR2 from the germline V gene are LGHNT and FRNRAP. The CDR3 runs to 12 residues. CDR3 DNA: TGTGCTAACGCCCGGGGGTGGACTGAAGCTTTCTTT. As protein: CANARGWTEAFF.

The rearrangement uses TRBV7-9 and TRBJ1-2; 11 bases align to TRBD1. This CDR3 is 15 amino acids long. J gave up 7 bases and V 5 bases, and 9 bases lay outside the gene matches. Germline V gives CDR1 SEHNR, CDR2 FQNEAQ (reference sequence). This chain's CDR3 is CASSPEGQGVGGYTF. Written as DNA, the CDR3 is TGTGCCAGCAGCCCCGAGGGACAGGGGGTTGGTGGCTACACCTTC.

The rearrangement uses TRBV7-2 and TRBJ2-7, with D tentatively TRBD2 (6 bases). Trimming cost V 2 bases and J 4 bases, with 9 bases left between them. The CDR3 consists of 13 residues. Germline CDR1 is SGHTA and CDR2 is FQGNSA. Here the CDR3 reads CASSLTSWYEQYF. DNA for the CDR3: TGTGCCAGCAGCTTAACTAGCTGGTACGAGCAGTACTTC.

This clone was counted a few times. CDR3 DNA: TGTGCCAGCAGCGGGAAGCGGGACGCCTACAATGAGCAGTTCTTC. It is translated as CASSGKRDAYNEQFF. V and J are TRBV11-3 and TRBJ2-1; 7 nucleotides agree with TRBD2. Germline CDR1 SGHNT, CDR2 YENEEA. The V and J ends lost 5 bases and 2 bases, in that order; junction bases with no gene match: 6. CDR3 length: 15 residues. The full variable domain, rest sourced from reference TRBV11-3 and TRBJ2-1, is EAGVVQSPRYKIIEKKQPVAFWCNPISGHNTLYWYLQNLGQGPELLIRYENEEAVDDSQLPKDRFSAERLKGVDSTLKIQPAELGDSAVYLCASSGKRDAYNEQFFGPGTRLTVL.

CDR3 loop: CASSTESSYNEQFF. As DNA, the CDR3 is TGTGCCAGTAGTACCGAAAGCTCCTACAATGAGCAGTTCTTC. The genes are TRBV19 and TRBJ2-1; D gene unclear. V shed 4 bases and J shed 0 bases, with 7 bases lying between them. This CDR3 is built from 14 residues. Per the germline V gene, CDR1 is LNHDA and CDR2 is SQIVND (reference sequence). The full variable domain, with the rest looked up from reference TRBV19 and TRBJ2-1, is DGGITQSPKYLFRKEGQNVTLSCEQNLNHDAMYWYRQDPGQGLRLIYYSQIVNDFQKGDIAEGYSVSREKKESFPLTVTSAQKNPTAFYLCASSTESSYNEQFFGPGTRLTVL.

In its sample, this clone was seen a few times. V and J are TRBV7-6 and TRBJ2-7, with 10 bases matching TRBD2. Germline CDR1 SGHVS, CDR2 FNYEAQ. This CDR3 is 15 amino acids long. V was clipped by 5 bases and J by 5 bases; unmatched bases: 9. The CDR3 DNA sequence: TGTGCCAGCAGCATAAGCGGGAGGGCCAGTGACGAGCAGTACTTC. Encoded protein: CASSISGRASDEQYF.

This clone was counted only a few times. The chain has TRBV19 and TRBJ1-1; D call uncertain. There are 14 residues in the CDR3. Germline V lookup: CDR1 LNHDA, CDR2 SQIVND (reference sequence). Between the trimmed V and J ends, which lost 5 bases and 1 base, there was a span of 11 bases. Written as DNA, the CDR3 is TGTGCCAGTAGTTCCTTCTGGGAGAACACTGAAGCTTTCTTT. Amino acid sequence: CASSSFWENTEAFF.

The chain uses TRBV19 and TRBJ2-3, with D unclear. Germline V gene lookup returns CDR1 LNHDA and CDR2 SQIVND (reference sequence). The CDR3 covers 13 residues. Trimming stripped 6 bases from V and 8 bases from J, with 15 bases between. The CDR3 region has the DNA TGTGCCAGTAGGGTCCCGTTGACGTCTACGCAGTATTTT. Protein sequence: CASRVPLTSTQYF.

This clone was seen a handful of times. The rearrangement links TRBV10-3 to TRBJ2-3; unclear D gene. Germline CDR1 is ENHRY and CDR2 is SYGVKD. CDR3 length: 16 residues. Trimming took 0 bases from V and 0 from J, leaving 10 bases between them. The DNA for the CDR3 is TGTGCCATCAGTGAGTCAACAGCCACTAGCACAGATACGCAGTATTTT. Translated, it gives CAISESTATSTDTQYF.

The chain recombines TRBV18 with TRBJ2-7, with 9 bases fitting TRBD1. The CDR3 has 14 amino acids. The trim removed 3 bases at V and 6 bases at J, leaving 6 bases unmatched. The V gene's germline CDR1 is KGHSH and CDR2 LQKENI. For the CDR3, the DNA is TGTGCCAGCTCACCCTGGACAGGGGAGGGCGAGCAGTACTTC. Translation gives CASSPWTGEGEQYF.

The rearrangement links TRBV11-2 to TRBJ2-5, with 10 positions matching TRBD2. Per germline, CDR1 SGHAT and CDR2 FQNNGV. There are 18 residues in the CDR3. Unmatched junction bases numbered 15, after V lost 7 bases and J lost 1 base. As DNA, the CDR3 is TGTGCCAGCACCTTCGGGAGGAAACTAGCGGGGATCCAAGAGACCCAGTACTTC. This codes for CASTFGRKLAGIQETQYF.

The CDR3 DNA sequence: TGTGCCAGCAGCTTAGGGGGGCCCCGCGCGACCCAGTACTTC. Translated: CASSLGGPRATQYF. The genes are TRBV7-7 and TRBJ2-5, with TRBD1 as a possible D gene (6 bases). V was clipped by 1 base and J by 7 bases, with 13 bases between them. Germline CDR1 SSHAT, CDR2 FNYEAQ (reference sequence). This CDR3 comprises 14 residues.

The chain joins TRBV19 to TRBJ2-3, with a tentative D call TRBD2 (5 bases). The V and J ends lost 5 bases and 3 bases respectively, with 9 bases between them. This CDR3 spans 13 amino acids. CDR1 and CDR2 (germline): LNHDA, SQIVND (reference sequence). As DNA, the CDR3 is TGTGCCAGTAGTCGGCGGGTAACAGATACGCAGTATTTT. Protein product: CASSRRVTDTQYF.

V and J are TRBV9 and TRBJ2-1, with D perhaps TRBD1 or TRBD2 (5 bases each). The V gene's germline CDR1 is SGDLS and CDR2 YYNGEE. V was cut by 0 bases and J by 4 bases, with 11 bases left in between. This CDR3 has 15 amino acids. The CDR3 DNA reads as TGTGCCAGCAGCGTAGCTGCAGGGAGATACAATGAGCAGTTCTTC. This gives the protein CASSVAAGRYNEQFF.

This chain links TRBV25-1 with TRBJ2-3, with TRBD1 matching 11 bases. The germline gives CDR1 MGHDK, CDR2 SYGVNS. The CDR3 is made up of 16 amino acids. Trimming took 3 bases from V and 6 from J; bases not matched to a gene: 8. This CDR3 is CASSDLRTGGADTQYF. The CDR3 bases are TGTGCCAGCAGTGATCTGCGGACAGGGGGCGCGGATACGCAGTATTTT.